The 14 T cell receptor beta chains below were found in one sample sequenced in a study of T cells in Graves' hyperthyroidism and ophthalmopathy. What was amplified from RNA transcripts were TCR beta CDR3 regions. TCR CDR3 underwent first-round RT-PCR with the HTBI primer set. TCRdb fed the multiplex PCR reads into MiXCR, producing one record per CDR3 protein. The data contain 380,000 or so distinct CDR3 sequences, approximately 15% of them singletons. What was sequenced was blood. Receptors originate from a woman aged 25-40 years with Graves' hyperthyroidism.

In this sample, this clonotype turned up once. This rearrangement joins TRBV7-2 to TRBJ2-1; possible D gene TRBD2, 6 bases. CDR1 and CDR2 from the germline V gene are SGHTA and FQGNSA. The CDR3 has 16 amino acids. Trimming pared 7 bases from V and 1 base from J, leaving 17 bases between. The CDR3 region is CASTITTGTSYNEQFF. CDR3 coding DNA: TGTGCCAGCACCATTACAACCGGGACTTCCTACAATGAGCAGTTCTTC. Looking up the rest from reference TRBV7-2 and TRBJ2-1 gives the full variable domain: GAGVSQSPSNKVTEKGKDVELRCDPISGHTALYWYRQSLGQGLEFLIYFQGNSAPDKSGLPSDRFSAERTGGSVSTLTIQRTQQEDSAVYLCASTITTGTSYNEQFFGPGTRLTVL.

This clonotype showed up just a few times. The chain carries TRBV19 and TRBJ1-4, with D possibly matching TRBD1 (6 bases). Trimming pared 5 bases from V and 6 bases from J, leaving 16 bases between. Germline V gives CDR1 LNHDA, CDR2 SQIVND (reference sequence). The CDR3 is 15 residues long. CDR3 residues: CASSGGGGLHEKLFF. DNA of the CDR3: TGTGCCAGTAGTGGAGGTGGGGGCCTTCATGAAAAACTGTTTTTT.

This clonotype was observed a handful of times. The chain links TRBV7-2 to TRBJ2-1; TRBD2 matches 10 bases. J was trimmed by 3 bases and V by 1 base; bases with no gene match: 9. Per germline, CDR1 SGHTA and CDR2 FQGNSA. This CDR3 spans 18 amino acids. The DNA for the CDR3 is TGTGCCAGCAGCTTAGTAGGTGGGGCTAGCGGGAGCTACAATGAGCAGTTCTTC. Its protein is CASSLVGGASGSYNEQFF.

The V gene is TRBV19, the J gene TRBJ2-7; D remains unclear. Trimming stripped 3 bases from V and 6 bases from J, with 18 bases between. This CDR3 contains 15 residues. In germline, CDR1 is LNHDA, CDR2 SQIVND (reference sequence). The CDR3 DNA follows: TGTGCCAGTAGTATGGGTGGAGTTCGCACCTGCGAGCAGTACTTC. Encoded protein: CASSMGGVRTCEQYF.

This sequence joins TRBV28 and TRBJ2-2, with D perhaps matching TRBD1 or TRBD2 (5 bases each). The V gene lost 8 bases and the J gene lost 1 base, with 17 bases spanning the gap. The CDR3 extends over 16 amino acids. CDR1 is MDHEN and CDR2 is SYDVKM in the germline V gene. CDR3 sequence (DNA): TGTGCCAGCGGGTCCCAGGGACGGTGGAACACCGGGGAGCTGTTTTTT. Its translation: CASGSQGRWNTGELFF.

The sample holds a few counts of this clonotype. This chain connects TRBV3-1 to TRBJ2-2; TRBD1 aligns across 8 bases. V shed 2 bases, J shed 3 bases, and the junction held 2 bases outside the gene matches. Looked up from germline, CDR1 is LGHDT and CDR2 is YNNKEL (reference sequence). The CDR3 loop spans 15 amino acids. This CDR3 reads CASSQMDRDTGELFF. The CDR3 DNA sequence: TGTGCCAGCAGCCAAATGGACAGGGACACCGGGGAGCTGTTTTTT.

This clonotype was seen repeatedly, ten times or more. The CDR3 DNA follows: TGTGCCAGCAGTCCCCCAGTGGTCTCCTTTCACGGTGGCTACACCTTC. Translation: CASSPPVVSFHGGYTF. The chain combines TRBV28 with TRBJ1-2; D not certain. Trimming left V 5 bases short and J 7 bases short, with 23 bases between. This CDR3 is built from 16 residues. Germline-derived CDR1 and CDR2 are MDHEN and SYDVKM.

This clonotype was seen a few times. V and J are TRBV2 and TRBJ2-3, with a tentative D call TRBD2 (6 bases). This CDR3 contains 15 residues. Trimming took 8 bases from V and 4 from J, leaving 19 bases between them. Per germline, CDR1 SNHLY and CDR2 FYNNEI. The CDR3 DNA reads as TGTGCCAGCCAGATGGACCGGGGGTATTCAGATACGCAGTATTTT. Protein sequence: CASQMDRGYSDTQYF.

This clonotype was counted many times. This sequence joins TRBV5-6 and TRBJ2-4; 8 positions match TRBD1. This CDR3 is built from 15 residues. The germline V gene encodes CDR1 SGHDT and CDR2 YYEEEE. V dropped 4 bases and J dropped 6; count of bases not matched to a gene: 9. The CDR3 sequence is CASSRGQGSRNIQYF. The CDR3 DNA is TGTGCCAGCAGCAGAGGACAGGGAAGCCGAAACATTCAGTACTTC.

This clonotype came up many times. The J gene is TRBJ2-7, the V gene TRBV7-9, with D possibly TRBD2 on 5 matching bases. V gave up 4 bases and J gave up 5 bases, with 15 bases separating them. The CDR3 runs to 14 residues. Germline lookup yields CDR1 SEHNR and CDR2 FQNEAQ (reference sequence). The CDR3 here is CASSSSMLRDEQYF. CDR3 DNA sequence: TGTGCCAGCAGCTCTTCGATGCTGAGGGACGAGCAGTACTTC.

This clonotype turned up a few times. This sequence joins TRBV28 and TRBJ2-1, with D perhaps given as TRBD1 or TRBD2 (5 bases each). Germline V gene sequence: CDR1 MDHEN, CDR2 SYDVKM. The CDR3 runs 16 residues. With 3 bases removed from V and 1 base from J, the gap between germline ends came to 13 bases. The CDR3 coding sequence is TGTGCCAGCAGTTTGTCACAGGCGGGTTCCTACAATGAGCAGTTCTTC. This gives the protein CASSLSQAGSYNEQFF. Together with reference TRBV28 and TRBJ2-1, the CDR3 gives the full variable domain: DVKVTQSSRYLVKRTGEKVFLECVQDMDHENMFWYRQDPGLGLRLIYFSYDVKMKEKGDIPEGYSVSREKKERFSLILESASTNQTSMYLCASSLSQAGSYNEQFFGPGTRLTVL.

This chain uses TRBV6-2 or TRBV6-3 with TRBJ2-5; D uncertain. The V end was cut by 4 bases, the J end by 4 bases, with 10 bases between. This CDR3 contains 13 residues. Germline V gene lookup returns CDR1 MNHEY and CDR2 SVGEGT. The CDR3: CASSFLVRETQYF. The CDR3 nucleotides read TGTGCCAGCAGTTTCTTGGTTCGAGAGACCCAGTACTTC.

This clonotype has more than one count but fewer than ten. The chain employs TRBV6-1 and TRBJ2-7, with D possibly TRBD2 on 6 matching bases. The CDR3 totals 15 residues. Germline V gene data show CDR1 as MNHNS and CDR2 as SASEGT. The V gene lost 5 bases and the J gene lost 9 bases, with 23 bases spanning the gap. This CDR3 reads CASSPEEGLFSGQYF. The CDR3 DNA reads TGTGCCAGCAGTCCCGAGGAGGGGCTCTTCTCGGGGCAGTACTTC.

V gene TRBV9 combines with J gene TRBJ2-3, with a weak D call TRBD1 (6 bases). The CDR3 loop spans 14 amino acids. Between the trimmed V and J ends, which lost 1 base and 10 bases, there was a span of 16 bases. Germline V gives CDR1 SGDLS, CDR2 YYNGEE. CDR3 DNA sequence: TGTGCCAGCAGCGTAACGGGTAAGGACAGTCCGCAGTATTTT. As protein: CASSVTGKDSPQYF.